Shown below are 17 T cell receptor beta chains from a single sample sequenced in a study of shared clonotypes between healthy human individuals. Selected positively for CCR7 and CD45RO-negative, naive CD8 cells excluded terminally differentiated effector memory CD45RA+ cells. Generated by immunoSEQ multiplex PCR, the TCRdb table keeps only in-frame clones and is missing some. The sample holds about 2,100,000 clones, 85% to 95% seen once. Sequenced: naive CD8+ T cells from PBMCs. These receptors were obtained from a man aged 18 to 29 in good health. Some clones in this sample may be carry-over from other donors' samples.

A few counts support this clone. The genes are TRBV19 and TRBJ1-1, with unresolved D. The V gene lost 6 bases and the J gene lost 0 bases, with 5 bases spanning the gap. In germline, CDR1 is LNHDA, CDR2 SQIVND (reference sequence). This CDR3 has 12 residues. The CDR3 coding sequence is TGTGCCAGTAGATACATGAACACTGAAGCTTTCTTT. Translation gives CASRYMNTEAFF.

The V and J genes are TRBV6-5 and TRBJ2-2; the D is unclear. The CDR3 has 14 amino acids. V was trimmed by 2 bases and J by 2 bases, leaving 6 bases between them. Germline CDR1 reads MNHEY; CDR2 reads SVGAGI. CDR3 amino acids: CASSYNLNTGELFF. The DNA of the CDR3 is TGTGCCAGCAGTTACAACCTAAACACCGGGGAGCTGTTTTTT.

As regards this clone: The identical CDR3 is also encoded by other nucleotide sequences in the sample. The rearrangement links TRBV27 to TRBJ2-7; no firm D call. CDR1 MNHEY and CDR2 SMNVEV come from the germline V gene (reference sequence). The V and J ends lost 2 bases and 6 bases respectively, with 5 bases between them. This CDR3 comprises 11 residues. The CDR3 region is CASSLGPEQYF. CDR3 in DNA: TGTGCCAGCAGTTTAGGTCCCGAGCAGTACTTC.

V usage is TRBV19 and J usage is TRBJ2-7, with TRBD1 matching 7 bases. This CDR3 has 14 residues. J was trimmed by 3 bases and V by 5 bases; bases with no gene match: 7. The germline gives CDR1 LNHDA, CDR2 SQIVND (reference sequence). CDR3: CASSPPGQHYEQYF. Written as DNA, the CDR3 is TGTGCCAGTAGTCCGCCGGGACAGCACTACGAGCAGTACTTC. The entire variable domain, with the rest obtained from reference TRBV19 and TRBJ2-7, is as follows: DGGITQSPKYLFRKEGQNVTLSCEQNLNHDAMYWYRQDPGQGLRLIYYSQIVNDFQKGDIAEGYSVSREKKESFPLTVTSAQKNPTAFYLCASSPPGQHYEQYFGPGTRLTVT.

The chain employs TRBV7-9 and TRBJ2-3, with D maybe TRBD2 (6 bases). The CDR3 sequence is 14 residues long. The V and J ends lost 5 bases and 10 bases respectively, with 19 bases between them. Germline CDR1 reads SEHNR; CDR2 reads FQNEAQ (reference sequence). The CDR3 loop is CASSAPKYGGAQYF. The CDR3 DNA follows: TGTGCCAGCAGCGCCCCCAAGTACGGCGGGGCGCAGTATTTT.

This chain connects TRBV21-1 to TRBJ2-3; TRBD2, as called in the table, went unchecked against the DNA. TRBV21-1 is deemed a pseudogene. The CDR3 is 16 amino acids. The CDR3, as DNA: TGTGCCAGCAGCAAACGGGGAGCGGGAGGGCCGGATACGCAGTATTTT. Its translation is CASSKRGAGGPDTQYF.

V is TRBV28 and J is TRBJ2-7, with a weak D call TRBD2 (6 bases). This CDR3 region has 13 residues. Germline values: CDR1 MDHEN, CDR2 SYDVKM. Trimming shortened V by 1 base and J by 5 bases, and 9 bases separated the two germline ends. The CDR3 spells CASSLYRRDEQYF. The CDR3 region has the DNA TGTGCCAGCAGTTTATATCGGAGGGACGAGCAGTACTTC.

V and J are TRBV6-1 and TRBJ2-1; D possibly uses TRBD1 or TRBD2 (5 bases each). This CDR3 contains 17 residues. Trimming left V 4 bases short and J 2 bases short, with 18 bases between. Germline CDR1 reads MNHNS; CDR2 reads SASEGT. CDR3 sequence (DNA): TGTGCCAGCAGTGGGCGAAGAGGGGCGGTTACCTACAATGAGCAGTTCTTC. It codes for CASSGRRGAVTYNEQFF.

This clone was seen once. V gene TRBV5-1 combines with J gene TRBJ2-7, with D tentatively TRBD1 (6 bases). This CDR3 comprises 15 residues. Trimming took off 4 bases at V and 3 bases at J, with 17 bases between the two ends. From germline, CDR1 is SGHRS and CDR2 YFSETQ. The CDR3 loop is CASSPTGNLHYEQYF. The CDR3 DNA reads TGCGCCAGCAGCCCGACAGGTAACCTTCACTACGAGCAGTACTTC.

CDR3 residues: CASSPRGEPMNTEAFF. The DNA for the CDR3 is TGTGCCAGCAGCCCCCGCGGGGAGCCCATGAACACTGAAGCTTTCTTT. The rearrangement links TRBV9 to TRBJ1-1; D is undetermined. In germline, CDR1 is SGDLS, CDR2 YYNGEE. The V and J ends lost 4 bases and 0 bases respectively, with 16 bases between them. The CDR3 contains 16 residues.

DNA for the CDR3: TGTGCCAGCACCGAAAACAGGGATCTCTCTGGAAACACCATATATTTT. Amino acid sequence: CASTENRDLSGNTIYF. This chain joins TRBV6-6 and TRBJ1-3, with a tentative D call TRBD1 (6 bases). V was pared by 7 bases and J by 0 bases, with 16 bases between. Germline assignment: CDR1 MNHNY and CDR2 SVGAGI (reference sequence). The CDR3 runs 16 residues.

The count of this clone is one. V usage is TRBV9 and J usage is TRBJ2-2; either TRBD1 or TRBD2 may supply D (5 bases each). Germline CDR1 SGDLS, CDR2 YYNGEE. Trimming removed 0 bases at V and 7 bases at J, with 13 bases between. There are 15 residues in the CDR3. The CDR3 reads CASSVGSGRGGELFF. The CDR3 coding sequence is TGTGCCAGCAGCGTAGGGTCGGGGCGAGGCGGGGAGCTGTTTTTT. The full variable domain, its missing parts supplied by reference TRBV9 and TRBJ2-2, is DSGVTQTPKHLITATGQRVTLRCSPRSGDLSVYWYQQSLDQGLQFLIQYYNGEERAKGNILERFSAQQFPDLHSELNLSSLELGDSALYFCASSVGSGRGGELFFGEGSRLTVL.

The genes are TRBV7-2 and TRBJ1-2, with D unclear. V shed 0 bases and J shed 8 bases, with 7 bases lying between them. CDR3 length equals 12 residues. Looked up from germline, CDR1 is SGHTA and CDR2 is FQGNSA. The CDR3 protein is CASSLAGWGYTF. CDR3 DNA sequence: TGTGCCAGCAGCTTAGCGGGATGGGGCTACACCTTC.

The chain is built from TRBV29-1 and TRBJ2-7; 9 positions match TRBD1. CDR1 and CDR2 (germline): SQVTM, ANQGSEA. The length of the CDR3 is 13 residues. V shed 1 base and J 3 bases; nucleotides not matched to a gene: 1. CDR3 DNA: TGCAGCGTTGAAGGGGACAGGGACTACGAGCAGTACTTC. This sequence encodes CSVEGDRDYEQYF.

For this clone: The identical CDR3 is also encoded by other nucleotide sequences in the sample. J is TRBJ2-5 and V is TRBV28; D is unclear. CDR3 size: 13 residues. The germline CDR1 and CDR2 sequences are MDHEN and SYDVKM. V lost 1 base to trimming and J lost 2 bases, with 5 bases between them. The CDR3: CASSLYRQETQYF. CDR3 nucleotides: TGTGCCAGCAGTTTATACAGACAAGAGACCCAGTACTTC.

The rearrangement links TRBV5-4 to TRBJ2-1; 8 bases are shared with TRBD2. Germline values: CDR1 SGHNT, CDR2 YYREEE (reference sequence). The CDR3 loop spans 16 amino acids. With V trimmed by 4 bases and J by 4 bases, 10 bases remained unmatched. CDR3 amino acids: CASSNPGTSSYNEQFF. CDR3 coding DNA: TGTGCCAGCAGCAACCCCGGGACTAGTAGTTACAATGAGCAGTTCTTC.

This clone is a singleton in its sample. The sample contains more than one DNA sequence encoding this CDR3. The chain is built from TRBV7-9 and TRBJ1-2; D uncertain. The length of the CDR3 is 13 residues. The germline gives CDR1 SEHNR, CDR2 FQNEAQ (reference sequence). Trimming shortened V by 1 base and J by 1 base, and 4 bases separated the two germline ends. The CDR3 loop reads CASSLGFNYGYTF. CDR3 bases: TGTGCCAGCAGCTTAGGGTTTAACTATGGCTACACCTTC.